A single sample is the source of the 26 T cell receptor beta chains below, sequenced in a study of CD4 and CD8 cells across lung adenocarcinoma regions. TCRdb called the PCR reads again in MiXCR, with one record for every CDR3 protein. The data show roughly 20,000 distinct CDR3 sequences, approximately 50% seen once. Sample: CD8+ T cells from the center of a lung tumor. Receptors were obtained from a female donor with lung adenocarcinoma. The CD4 and CD8 labels of this study may be unreliable.

In regard to this clonotype: At one boundary the junction diverges from the germline segment, which might be a read error. The chain uses TRBV6-1 and TRBJ2-5; the match to TRBD2 covers 8 bases. Germline-derived CDR1 and CDR2 are MNHNS and SASEGT. The CDR3 extends over 14 amino acids. CDR3 residues: CAGSGGRSKDTQYF. The DNA of the CDR3 is TGTGCGGGCAGCGGGGGCCGTAGCAAAGATACCCAGTATTTC.

This clonotype was seen once. The chain has TRBV6-1 and TRBJ2-2; 7 bases are shared with TRBD1. The J call may be in error: the DNA end matches TRBJ2-3 better. CDR1 is MNHNS, CDR2 SASEGT, per germline. The CDR3 contains 12 residues. CDR3 sequence reads: CASRVGTGAQYF. CDR3 nucleotides: TGTGCCAGCCGGGTTGGAACAGGGGCGCAGTATTTT.

This clonotype was seen only once. The J gene is TRBJ2-5, the V gene TRBV7-2; D tentatively reads TRBD1 or TRBD2 (6 bases each). Looked up from germline, CDR1 is SGHTA and CDR2 is FQGNSA. The CDR3 consists of 14 residues. The germline V and J ends were trimmed by 5 bases and 13 bases, with 23 bases remaining between them. CDR3 sequence (DNA): TGTGCCAGCAGCCGACTTGGGGGGATAGGGACACGGTACTTC. This translates into CASSRLGGIGTRYF.

V gene TRBV27 combines with J gene TRBJ1-5; possibly TRBD1 for D (6 bases). The CDR3 sequence is 15 residues long. Trimming shortened V by 2 bases and J by 7 bases, and 15 bases separated the two germline ends. Per germline, CDR1 MNHEY and CDR2 SMNVEV (reference sequence). The CDR3 loop reads CASSLGRDIRQPQHF. The CDR3, as DNA: TGTGCCAGCAGTTTAGGCCGGGACATACGACAGCCCCAGCATTTT.

This chain uses TRBV27 with TRBJ2-5, with a possible D match to TRBD1 (6 bases). The germline V gene encodes CDR1 MNHEY and CDR2 SMNVEV (reference sequence). V was clipped by 6 bases and J by 10 bases, with 39 bases between them. The CDR3 totals 20 residues. CDR3 sequence: CASRSRAVAGACKAQDIQYF. DNA of the CDR3: TGTGCCAGCAGGTCAAGGGCGGTGGCAGGGGCCTGCAAGGCCCAAGACATCCAGTACTTC.

About this clonotype itself: Since a much larger clone is just one base distant, this may be a read error. The genes are TRBV9 and TRBJ2-3; 12 nucleotides agree with TRBD2. The DNA end is a closer match to TRBJ2-7, so the J assignment may be wrong. The CDR3 length is 19 residues. The V gene's germline CDR1 is SGDLS and CDR2 YYNGEE. The CDR3 protein is CASSPRGLAGTRDGIEQYF. The CDR3 coding sequence is TGTGCCAGCAGCCCCCGAGGACTAGCGGGAACGCGTGATGGGATTGAGCAGTACTTC.

This clonotype is a singleton in its sample. The chain carries TRBV4-1 and TRBJ1-1, with 7 bases aligning to TRBD1. This CDR3 contains 17 residues. V gave up 0 bases and J gave up 0 bases; unmatched junction bases: 7. Germline V gene data show CDR1 as MGHRA and CDR2 as YSYEKL. This CDR3 reads CASSQDGRQGMNTEAFF. In DNA, the CDR3 is TGCGCCAGCAGCCAAGATGGGAGACAGGGCATGAACACTGAAGCTTTCTTT.

Concerning this clonotype itself: The junction departs from germline at one end; a sequencing error may be responsible. The rearrangement uses TRBV6-1 and TRBJ2-3; TRBD1 is a possible D gene (6 bases). The CDR3 has 16 residues. Per the germline V gene, CDR1 is MNHNS and CDR2 is SASEGT. CDR3 protein: CASSEEGVGATNTQYF. The DNA for the CDR3 is TGTGCCAGCAGTGAAGAGGGGGTGGGGGCCACAAATACGCAGTATTTC.

This clonotype has just one count. The chain links TRBV6-1 to TRBJ2-3, with D hard to call. With 7 bases removed from V and 12 bases from J, the gap between germline ends came to 26 bases. Germline V lookup: CDR1 MNHNS, CDR2 SASEGT. This CDR3 is built from 15 residues. CDR3 residues: CASTPLGNGQDIQYF. The CDR3 coding sequence is TGTGCCAGCACACCGTTAGGGAACGGTCAAGACATTCAGTATTTT.

A remark on this clonotype: This is likely a read error, given that the CDR3 carries no conserved phenylalanine or tryptophan at its end. The DNA is left out, because the CDR3 cannot be placed on it with certainty; the CDR3 is given as TCRdb lists it. The V call is TRBV29-1, the J call TRBJ2-6; TRBD2, the table's D call, was not compared with the DNA. CDR1 and CDR2 from the germline V gene are SQVTM and ANQGSEA. Ends included, the CDR3 has 20 residues. CDR3 amino acids: CSLELLGSSYPPILASQVAG.

V is TRBV6-1 and J is TRBJ2-5, with TRBD1 matching 8 bases. J gave up 5 bases and V 4 bases, and 6 bases lay outside the gene matches. Germline loops: CDR1 MNHNS, CDR2 SASEGT. The CDR3 is 14 residues long. CDR3 residues: CASSGAGGAETQYF. The CDR3 DNA follows: TGTGCCAGCAGTGGTGCAGGGGGCGCGGAGACCCAGTACTTC.

Many counts were recorded for this clonotype. CDR3 protein: CASGRDRAKNIQYF. Here the CDR3 DNA reads TGTGCTAGTGGCCGCGACAGAGCCAAAAACATTCAGTACTTC. V and J are TRBV12-5 and TRBJ2-4; TRBD1 might be the D (5 bases). CDR3 length equals 14 residues. The germline V gene has CDR1 LGHNT and CDR2 FRNRAP. The V end was cut by 6 bases, the J end by 0 bases, with 9 bases between.

This clonotype appeared a few times. The V and J genes are TRBV12-3 or TRBV12-4 and TRBJ2-1; weak D call: TRBD1 (6 bases). Trimming took off 4 bases at V and 7 bases at J, with 17 bases between the two ends. The CDR3 is 15 residues long. The CDR3 DNA sequence: TGTGCCAGCAGTTCTCCCCCCGACAGGTCGAATGAGCAGTTCTTC. It codes for CASSSPPDRSNEQFF.

In its sample, this clonotype was seen a few times. This sequence joins TRBV10-2 and TRBJ2-1; TRBD1 aligns across 8 bases. Germline CDR1 and CDR2: WSHSY and SAAADI. After removal of 6 bases from V and 10 bases from J, the junction contained 8 bases not matched to a gene. This CDR3 is built from 13 residues. The CDR3 DNA is TGCGCCAGCAGACCCGGGACAGGAGGGGAGCAGTTCTTC. As protein: CASRPGTGGEQFF.

In regard to this clonotype: Compared with germline, one end of the junction differs, possibly owing to a read error. This rearrangement joins TRBV10-1 to TRBJ2-3; a weak D match, TRBD2 (6 bases). Germline-derived CDR1 and CDR2 are WNHNN and SYGVQD (reference sequence). The CDR3 is 15 amino acids. CDR3 residues: CAAGHGGRGQDTQYF. The CDR3 bases are TGCGCCGCGGGGCACGGCGGCCGGGGCCAAGATACGCAGTATTTC.

On this clonotype itself: A much larger clone sits a single nucleotide away, making a read error possible. V is TRBV27 and J is TRBJ2-1, with TRBD1 as a possible D gene (6 bases). Germline assignment: CDR1 MNHEY and CDR2 SMNVEV (reference sequence). Deletions cut 3 bases from V and 13 bases from J, with 19 bases between. The CDR3 is made up of 14 amino acids. CDR3 region: CASSFSTGRQTQFF. The DNA of the CDR3 is TGTGCCAGCAGTTTCTCAACAGGGAGACAGACCCAGTTCTTC.

The sample holds one count of this clonotype. This chain uses TRBV27 with TRBJ2-5; D may be TRBD2 (7 bases). Germline CDR1 is MNHEY and CDR2 is SMNVEV (reference sequence). The CDR3 spans 13 residues. The CDR3 coding sequence is TGTGCGCGCGGGGGCCGGGGCCAGAACACCCAGTACTTC. Translated, it gives CARGGRGQNTQYF.

The chain joins TRBV6-1 to TRBJ1-2; D is perhaps TRBD1 (6 bases). V dropped 6 bases and J dropped 4 bases, with 18 bases sitting between them. The germline gives CDR1 MNHNS, CDR2 SASEGT. The CDR3 contains 15 residues. The CDR3 is CASRRSQGNFYGYTF. In nucleotides, the CDR3 is TGTGCCAGCAGACGCTCACAGGGAAATTTCTATGGCTACACCTTC.

This clonotype was found many times. The rearrangement joins TRBV6-5 to TRBJ2-1, with D possibly being TRBD2 (6 bases). The CDR3 is 14 residues long. V was clipped by 7 bases and J by 4 bases, with 14 bases between them. CDR1 and CDR2 (germline): MNHEY, SVGAGI. CDR3 in amino acids: CASTGTPFYNEQFF. CDR3 sequence (DNA): TGTGCCAGCACCGGGACTCCGTTTTACAATGAGCAGTTCTTC.

In this sample, this clonotype turned up many times. The chain employs TRBV4-1 and TRBJ2-5; tentative D call: TRBD1 (6 bases). The CDR3 is 17 residues long. Trimming took off 4 bases at V and 2 bases at J, with 20 bases between the two ends. Germline V gene lookup returns CDR1 MGHRA and CDR2 YSYEKL. For the CDR3, the DNA is TGCGCCAGCAGCCCCTATACAGGGAGTAGGGGACAAGAGACCCAGTACTTC. This codes for CASSPYTGSRGQETQYF.

This clonotype was detected only a few times. The V and J genes are TRBV5-1 and TRBJ2-3; possible D gene TRBD2, 5 bases. This CDR3 has 16 residues. Germline CDR1 SGHRS, CDR2 YFSETQ. V was trimmed by 0 bases and J by 0 bases, leaving 11 bases between them. As DNA, the CDR3 is TGCGCCAGCAGCTTGGCCATAGGCGGGAGCACAGATACGCAGTATTTT. As protein: CASSLAIGGSTDTQYF.

The chain joins TRBV7-2 to TRBJ1-2, with TRBD1 identical over 9 bases. Trimming removed 1 base from V and 8 bases from J; junction bases left unmatched: 2. Germline CDR1 reads SGHTA; CDR2 reads FQGNSA. This CDR3 has 13 residues. CDR3: CASSLGQGGGYTF. The DNA for the CDR3 is TGTGCCAGCAGCTTAGGACAGGGGGGAGGCTACACCTTC. Combining the CDR3 with reference TRBV7-2 and TRBJ1-2 gives the whole variable domain GAGVSQSPSNKVTEKGKDVELRCDPISGHTALYWYRQSLGQGLEFLIYFQGNSAPDKSGLPSDRFSAERTGGSVSTLTIQRTQQEDSAVYLCASSLGQGGGYTFGSGTRLTVV.

This clonotype is labeled medium-sized. V usage is TRBV6-1 and J usage is TRBJ1-2; weak D call: TRBD1 (5 bases). Germline assignment: CDR1 MNHNS and CDR2 SASEGT. The V end lost 6 bases, the J end lost 1 base, and 9 bases lay between the germline ends. The CDR3 is made up of 13 amino acids. The DNA for the CDR3 is TGTGCCAGCAGGGACATCTTTAACTATGGCTACACCTTC. This codes for CASRDIFNYGYTF.

The V and J genes are TRBV9 and TRBJ2-1; either TRBD1 or TRBD2 may fit D (6 bases each). The J call is doubtful: the DNA matches TRBJ2-7 better. Germline loops: CDR1 SGDLS, CDR2 YYNGEE. This CDR3 has 14 residues. In DNA, the CDR3 is TGTGCCAGCAGCGCCGTTTTAGGGGGAGGCGAGCAGTACTTC. Translated: CASSAVLGGGEQYF.

This clonotype is labeled as medium-sized. The rearrangement joins TRBV6-5 to TRBJ2-6, with 8 bases aligning to TRBD1. This CDR3 comprises 16 residues. Germline V CDR1 and CDR2: MNHEY, SVGAGI. After removal of 8 bases from V and 0 bases from J, the junction contained 6 bases not matched to a gene. The CDR3 loop reads CASARDRYSGANVLTF. Written as DNA, the CDR3 is TGTGCCAGCGCCCGGGACAGGTACTCTGGGGCCAACGTCCTGACTTTC.

CDR3 DNA: TGTGCCAGGGGTGCCCCAAACACGCAGTACTTC. This encodes CARGAPNTQYF. The rearrangement joins TRBV27 to TRBJ2-3; unclear D gene. The last part of the DNA fits TRBJ2-7 better; the J call may be wrong. The germline CDR1 and CDR2 sequences are MNHEY and SMNVEV (reference sequence). The CDR3 covers 11 residues.